This is a list of T cell receptor beta chains from one sample in a study of cytomegalovirus exposure and HLA in healthy donors. Generated by immunoSEQ multiplex PCR, the TCRdb table keeps only in-frame clones and is missing some. The repertoire includes around 110,000 clones, approximately 70% of them detected once, and approximately 8.6% sits in the top ten. Source material: PBMCs. These receptors were collected from a man under 40 in good health and CMV-seropositive. Each CDR3 is given with its conserved first and last residue. D genes are given only for firm matches. A clone size is listed for some rows: how often the clone was seen (once, few, many), or a class if it is expanded.

j_call clone_size d_call v_call cdr3_nt cdr3_aa
TRBJ2-7 NA TRBD1 TRBV6-1 TGTGCCAGCAGCCAGGGACAGGTTTACGAGCAGTACTTC CASSQGQVYEQYF
TRBJ1-1 few NA TRBV11-2 TGTGCCAGCAGCTTAGATTGGGGCAGTGGCACTGAAGCTTTCTTT CASSLDWGSGTEAFF
TRBJ1-1 NA NA TRBV6-1 TGTGCCAGCAGTGAACGGCAGGGGCCCACTGAAGCTTTCTTT CASSERQGPTEAFF
TRBJ1-5 NA NA TRBV5-5 TGTGCCAGCAGCCCGCACCCCGCACAGCCGAATCAGCCCCAGCATTTT CASSPHPAQPNQPQHF
TRBJ2-1 NA TRBD1 TRBV5-4 TGTGCCAGCAGCTTGGGGGACAGGGGCAATGAGCAGTTCTTC CASSLGDRGNEQFF
TRBJ1-2 NA TRBD1 TRBV28 TGTGCCAGCAGTTGGAACGACAGGGCGGTTGGCTACACCTTC CASSWNDRAVGYTF
TRBJ1-5 NA NA TRBV21-1 TGTGCCCAGCAATTAGGCCTCGACAGGGGCGGGCAGCCCCAGCATTTT CAQQLGLDRGGQPQHF
TRBJ2-1 few TRBD1 TRBV5-1 TGCGCCAGCAGCTCCTCCGGGACAGGGAATGAGCAGTTCTTC CASSSSGTGNEQFF
TRBJ1-4 once NA TRBV9 TGTGCCAGCAGCCCGCCTTCCCAGGGCTTTAATGAAAAACTGTTTTTT CASSPPSQGFNEKLFF
TRBJ2-7 NA NA TRBV27 TGTGCCAGCAGTCCTCTCACAGGGTATTCCTACGAGCAGTACTTC CASSPLTGYSYEQYF
TRBJ1-1 NA TRBD1 TRBV12-5 TGTGCTAGTGGTTCCCATCCCGGGACAGGGAACACTGAAGCTTTCTTT CASGSHPGTGNTEAFF
TRBJ2-5 NA NA TRBV7-2 TGTGCCAGCAGCTTAGATGCAGGATCCCAAGAGACCCAGTACTTC CASSLDAGSQETQYF
TRBJ1-1 NA TRBD1 TRBV7-6 TGTGCCAGCAGCTCGACAGGGCCAACCTTTGAAGCTTTCTTT CASSSTGPTFEAFF
TRBJ2-7 NA TRBD1 TRBV18 TGTGCCAGCTCACCCTTGGCGGGACAGGGGGCTCAGTACGAGCAGTACTTC CASSPLAGQGAQYEQYF
TRBJ1-1 NA NA TRBV7-6 TGTGCCAGCAGCCCCGGGGGGGAGAACACTGAAGCTTTCTTT CASSPGGENTEAFF
TRBJ1-1 NA NA TRBV5-1 TGCGCCAGCAGCTTCGAACAGGGTGGGAACACTGAAGCTTTCTTT CASSFEQGGNTEAFF
TRBJ2-3 NA TRBD1 TRBV5-4 TGTGCCAGCACTTGGACAGGGGGCGCAGATACGCAGTATTTT CASTWTGGADTQYF
TRBJ2-7 NA NA TRBV6-6 TGTGCCAGCAGTTGGGGGCAGGGCCAATCCGAGCAGTACTTC CASSWGQGQSEQYF
TRBJ2-2 NA NA TRBV29-1 TGCAGCGTTGTCAGGCAATACACCGGGGAGCTGTTTTTT CSVVRQYTGELFF
TRBJ1-2 NA NA TRBV5-1 TGCGCCAGCAGCTTGGGCCAGGTGGTAGAAGGCTACACCTTC CASSLGQVVEGYTF
TRBJ2-3 NA NA TRBV4-3 TGCGCCAGCGGACGGGCGGGCCTCACAGATACGCAGTATTTT CASGRAGLTDTQYF
TRBJ2-3 NA TRBD2 TRBV7-3 TGTGCCAGCAGCTTCAGCGGGGGGGCAAGGGATACGCAGTATTTT CASSFSGGARDTQYF
TRBJ1-2 NA NA TRBV5-1 TGCGCCAGCAGCTCCGAAGGTCCGACAGCTAACTATGGCTACACCTTC CASSSEGPTANYGYTF
TRBJ2-1 NA TRBD2 TRBV27 TGTGCCAGCGGGCGGCGGGAGTTTGATAATGAGCAGTTCTTC CASGRREFDNEQFF
TRBJ1-4 NA NA TRBV30 TGTGCCTGGATGGGGGCAGGCCGCGAGGGAGAAAAACTGTTTTTT CAWMGAGREGEKLFF
TRBJ2-1 NA TRBD2 TRBV7-9 TGTGCCAGCAGTTTGACTAGCGGGAGGGGCTACAATGAGCAGTTCTTC CASSLTSGRGYNEQFF
TRBJ2-1 NA TRBD2 TRBV2 TGTGCCAGCAGCGACATACCGGGACTAGCTCTTTACAATGAGCAGTTCTTC CASSDIPGLALYNEQFF
TRBJ1-1 NA NA TRBV9 TGTGCCAGCACGCGGGGGAGAAACACTGAAGCTTTCTTT CASTRGRNTEAFF
TRBJ2-7 NA NA TRBV4-2 TGTGCCAGCAGCCGAGCCGGGTCTGACGAGCAGTACTTC CASSRAGSDEQYF
TRBJ2-7 once NA TRBV6-5 TGTGCCAGCAGACCACAGGGAGACTCCTACGAGCAGTACTTC CASRPQGDSYEQYF
TRBJ2-2 NA NA TRBV10-1 TGCGCCAGTGGGGAGTGGGGTAGCGGGGAGCTGTTTTTT CASGEWGSGELFF
TRBJ1-2 NA TRBD1 TRBV11-1 TGTGCCAGCAGCGCGACAGGGGGCGGTTATGGCTACACCTTC CASSATGGGYGYTF
TRBJ1-1 NA NA TRBV29-1 TGCAGCGTTTCACTGCTGAACACTGAAGCTTTCTTT CSVSLLNTEAFF
TRBJ2-1 NA NA TRBV5-1 TGCGCCAGCAACGACTTAGTTGATCGTAGTGAGCAGTTCTTC CASNDLVDRSEQFF
TRBJ2-2 NA TRBD1 TRBV11-3 TGTGCCAGCAGCCCGGGACAGGGGGCTTGGACCGGGGAGCTGTTTTTT CASSPGQGAWTGELFF
TRBJ2-7 NA NA TRBV5-6 TGTGCCAGCAGCCAGACAGGTGAGCAGTACTTC CASSQTGEQYF
TRBJ1-3 NA NA TRBV6-1 TGTGCCAGCAGTCGGGGACAAACCCTTGGAAACACCATATATTTT CASSRGQTLGNTIYF
TRBJ1-4 NA NA TRBV7-2 TGTGCCAGCAGCTTAGACGCAGGGTCTAGGGAAAAACTGTTTTTT CASSLDAGSREKLFF
TRBJ2-1 few TRBD2 TRBV5-1 TGCGCCAGCAGCTCTAGCGGGGGGCGCTACAATGAGCAGTTCTTC CASSSSGGRYNEQFF
TRBJ2-2 NA NA TRBV4-3 TGCGCCAGCAGCCAAGATAACGAGTTAGAGTTCACCGGGGAGCTGTTTTTT CASSQDNELEFTGELFF